This TCR beta chain was recorded in a study of T cells in women clearing cervical HPV infection. Turning to this clone: Read sequence stops 3 residues before the CDR3 end, and the germline J gene provides the missing end.

The germline CDR1 and CDR2 sequences are DFQATT and SNEGSKA (reference sequence). V trimming: 5 bases; J trimming: 8 bases; junction bases outside the gene matches: 15. This CDR3 contains 16 residues. Using immunoSEQ multiplex PCR, the repertoire was profiled, and TCRdb retains in-frame clones only, with some absent. Its listing shows roughly 18,000 clones. What was sequenced was blood buffy coat. The clonotype comes from a woman aged 18 to 75 with a cervical HPV16 infection that either progressed to CIN3+ or cleared (not recorded which). The chain links TRBV20-1 to TRBJ1-4, with TRBD1 matching over 9 bases. CDR3 DNA, as far as it was read: TGCAGTGCTTCCCGGCCTCTACAGGGGGCTGGGGAAAAA. This gives the protein CSASRPLQGAGEK. In full, the CDR3 reads CSASRPLQGAGEKLFF.